Listed below are T cell receptor beta chains from one sample, sequenced in a study of OX40 agonist ivuxolimab in advanced cancers. TCRdb's table, derived via immunoSEQ multiplex PCR, lists solely in-frame clones and lacks some. This sample has some 77,000 clones, with approximately 94% found just once. The sample here was CD4+ or CD8+ T cells sorted from blood, taken in a trial of the OX40 agonist ivuxolimab. These receptor sequences come from an adult with an advanced solid tumor such as melanoma, head and neck, liver or kidney cancer. Each CDR3 is given with its conserved first and last residue. D genes are given only for firm matches. Clone size is given for some rows only: seen once, a few or many times, or a class if the clone is expanded.

D gene: TRBD2; V gene: TRBV27; clone size: NA; J gene: TRBJ2-7; CDR3 protein: CASRREPSSGSYEQYF; CDR3 DNA: TGTGCCAGCAGAAGAGAACCGTCTAGCGGTTCCTACGAGCAGTACTTC
D gene: NA; V gene: TRBV7-9; clone size: NA; J gene: TRBJ2-3; CDR3 protein: CASSLRRAGFPDTQYF; CDR3 DNA: TGTGCCAGCAGCTTACGCAGGGCGGGATTCCCAGATACGCAGTATTTT
D gene: NA; V gene: TRBV4-1; clone size: NA; J gene: TRBJ1-4; CDR3 protein: CASSMLRKSEPRRGNEKLFF; CDR3 DNA: TGCGCCAGCAGCATGCTTAGGAAGTCCGAACCCAGACGCGGTAATGAAAAACTGTTTTTT
D gene: NA; V gene: TRBV15; clone size: NA; J gene: TRBJ1-2; CDR3 protein: CATSFAPNYGYTF; CDR3 DNA: TGTGCCACCAGCTTCGCACCAAACTATGGCTACACCTTC
D gene: NA; V gene: TRBV7-2; clone size: NA; J gene: TRBJ2-3; CDR3 protein: CASSRDSPLGQYF; CDR3 DNA: TGTGCCAGCAGCCGCGACAGCCCCCTAGGGCAGTATTTT
D gene: NA; V gene: TRBV14; clone size: NA; J gene: TRBJ2-3; CDR3 protein: CASSQGTWTSTDTQYF; CDR3 DNA: TGTGCCAGCAGCCAAGGGACCTGGACTAGCACAGATACGCAGTATTTT
D gene: NA; V gene: TRBV5-4; clone size: NA; J gene: TRBJ1-4; CDR3 protein: CASSGGQRATNEKLFF; CDR3 DNA: TGTGCCAGCAGCGGTGGCCAGCGTGCAACTAATGAAAAACTGTTTTTT
D gene: TRBD1; V gene: TRBV28; clone size: NA; J gene: TRBJ2-2; CDR3 protein: CASSFAGGGNTGELFF; CDR3 DNA: TGTGCCAGCAGTTTTGCAGGGGGCGGTAACACCGGGGAGCTGTTTTTT
D gene: NA; V gene: TRBV7-9; clone size: NA; J gene: TRBJ2-7; CDR3 protein: CASSLPGPRGEQYF; CDR3 DNA: TGTGCCAGCAGCCTCCCGGGACCCCGAGGCGAGCAGTACTTC
D gene: NA; V gene: TRBV28; clone size: once; J gene: TRBJ1-4; CDR3 protein: CASSSAGTTNEKLFF; CDR3 DNA: TGTGCCAGCAGTTCGGCGGGAACAACTAATGAAAAACTGTTTTTT
D gene: NA; V gene: TRBV6-1; clone size: NA; J gene: TRBJ2-6; CDR3 protein: CASEGTGVNVLTF; CDR3 DNA: TGTGCCAGCGAGGGGACTGGGGTCAACGTCCTGACTTTC
D gene: NA; V gene: TRBV23-1; clone size: NA; J gene: TRBJ1-2; CDR3 protein: CASSQLRVRQSCGYTF; CDR3 DNA: TGCGCCAGCAGTCAATTAAGGGTGCGACAGTCTTGTGGCTACACCTTC
D gene: NA; V gene: TRBV12-2; clone size: NA; J gene: TRBJ2-5; CDR3 protein: CASRLGSFRETQYF; CDR3 DNA: TGTGCAAGTCGCTTAGGGTCTTTCCGGGAGACCCAGTACTTC
D gene: TRBD2; V gene: TRBV28; clone size: NA; J gene: TRBJ2-5; CDR3 protein: CASSLEAGGYQETQYF; CDR3 DNA: TGTGCCAGCAGTTTAGAAGCGGGAGGGTACCAAGAGACCCAGTACTTC
D gene: NA; V gene: TRBV29-1; clone size: NA; J gene: TRBJ2-7; CDR3 protein: CSVTGTRGYEQYF; CDR3 DNA: TGCAGCGTCACCGGGACACGGGGCTACGAGCAGTACTTC
D gene: TRBD1; V gene: TRBV7-2; clone size: NA; J gene: TRBJ2-4; CDR3 protein: CASKGQGPIQYF; CDR3 DNA: TGTGCCAGCAAAGGACAGGGACCCATTCAGTACTTC
D gene: TRBD1; V gene: TRBV7-2; clone size: once; J gene: TRBJ2-7; CDR3 protein: CASSQDRGHDEQYF; CDR3 DNA: TGTGCCAGCAGCCAGGACAGGGGGCATGACGAGCAGTACTTC
D gene: NA; V gene: TRBV28; clone size: NA; J gene: TRBJ2-7; CDR3 protein: CASGVPTAPSYEQYF; CDR3 DNA: TGTGCCAGCGGGGTCCCGACTGCGCCGTCCTACGAGCAGTACTTC
D gene: TRBD2; V gene: TRBV11-1; clone size: NA; J gene: TRBJ2-1; CDR3 protein: CASSLALTSGTYEQFF; CDR3 DNA: TGTGCCAGCAGCTTAGCGCTTACTAGCGGGACGTATGAGCAGTTCTTC
D gene: TRBD1; V gene: TRBV4-2; clone size: once; J gene: TRBJ1-2; CDR3 protein: CASSQGDSKPYGYTF; CDR3 DNA: TGTGCCAGCAGCCAGGGGGACAGCAAACCCTATGGCTACACCTTC
D gene: NA; V gene: TRBV28; clone size: NA; J gene: TRBJ1-2; CDR3 protein: CASSRQVNYGHTF; CDR3 DNA: TGTGCCAGCAGTCGACAGGTTAACTATGGCCACACCTTC
D gene: NA; V gene: TRBV27; clone size: NA; J gene: TRBJ1-1; CDR3 protein: CASRRDGGAFF; CDR3 DNA: TGTGCCAGCAGACGGGACGGTGGAGCTTTCTTT
D gene: TRBD2; V gene: TRBV5-6; clone size: NA; J gene: TRBJ2-7; CDR3 protein: CASSLGSGPPYEQYF; CDR3 DNA: TGTGCCAGCAGCTTGGGTAGCGGGCCCCCCTACGAGCAGTACTTC
D gene: TRBD1; V gene: TRBV28; clone size: NA; J gene: TRBJ1-1; CDR3 protein: CASRMGQGNSEAFF; CDR3 DNA: TGTGCCAGCAGGATGGGACAGGGGAACTCGGAAGCTTTCTTT
D gene: NA; V gene: TRBV6-1; clone size: once; J gene: TRBJ2-3; CDR3 protein: CASSPLRDTDTQYF; CDR3 DNA: TGTGCCAGCAGTCCTCTCCGGGACACAGATACGCAGTATTTT
D gene: NA; V gene: TRBV27; clone size: NA; J gene: TRBJ2-1; CDR3 protein: CASSFVADEQFF; CDR3 DNA: TGTGCCAGCAGTTTTGTAGCCGATGAGCAGTTCTTC
D gene: TRBD1; V gene: TRBV19; clone size: NA; J gene: TRBJ1-1; CDR3 protein: CASLGQTNTEAFF; CDR3 DNA: TGTGCCAGCCTGGGACAGACGAACACTGAAGCTTTCTTT
D gene: NA; V gene: TRBV5-1; clone size: NA; J gene: TRBJ2-1; CDR3 protein: CASSPGPPTNEQFF; CDR3 DNA: TGCGCCAGCAGCCCGGGACCCCCCACCAATGAGCAGTTCTTC
D gene: TRBD1; V gene: TRBV11-3; clone size: NA; J gene: TRBJ1-2; CDR3 protein: CASSPPPGQPYGYTF; CDR3 DNA: TGTGCCAGCAGCCCCCCTCCGGGACAGCCCTATGGCTACACCTTC
D gene: NA; V gene: TRBV9; clone size: NA; J gene: TRBJ2-3; CDR3 protein: CASSSRADTQYF; CDR3 DNA: TGTGCCAGCAGCAGCCGCGCAGATACGCAGTATTTT
D gene: NA; V gene: TRBV28; clone size: NA; J gene: TRBJ1-2; CDR3 protein: CASSAGGRGYTF; CDR3 DNA: TGTGCCAGCAGTGCGGGGGGGCGAGGCTACACCTTC
D gene: TRBD2; V gene: TRBV5-4; clone size: once; J gene: TRBJ2-1; CDR3 protein: CASSPPPGLAAYNEQFF; CDR3 DNA: TGTGCCAGCAGTCCCCCTCCGGGACTAGCGGCTTACAATGAGCAGTTCTTC
D gene: NA; V gene: TRBV29-1; clone size: NA; J gene: TRBJ2-7; CDR3 protein: CSVLGQGVEQYF; CDR3 DNA: TGCAGCGTTTTGGGACAAGGGGTCGAGCAGTACTTC
D gene: NA; V gene: TRBV29-1; clone size: NA; J gene: TRBJ1-4; CDR3 protein: CSARPGSGEKLFF; CDR3 DNA: TGCAGCGCTCGCCCGGGGTCGGGGGAAAAACTGTTTTTT
D gene: NA; V gene: TRBV19; clone size: few; J gene: TRBJ2-1; CDR3 protein: CASSIIGREQFF; CDR3 DNA: TGTGCCAGTAGTATAATCGGTCGGGAGCAGTTCTTC
D gene: NA; V gene: TRBV5-1; clone size: NA; J gene: TRBJ1-2; CDR3 protein: CASSQGFSGYTF; CDR3 DNA: TGCGCCAGCAGCCAGGGTTTTAGTGGCTACACCTTC
D gene: TRBD1; V gene: TRBV14; clone size: NA; J gene: TRBJ2-5; CDR3 protein: CASSQGGTGGKRAQYF; CDR3 DNA: TGTGCCAGCAGCCAAGGAGGCACAGGGGGGAAGCGGGCCCAGTACTTC
D gene: NA; V gene: TRBV6-5; clone size: NA; J gene: TRBJ1-1; CDR3 protein: CASLKGRNTEAFF; CDR3 DNA: TGTGCCAGCCTTAAGGGGAGGAACACTGAAGCTTTCTTT
D gene: TRBD2; V gene: TRBV7-2; clone size: NA; J gene: TRBJ2-7; CDR3 protein: CASSLDSGNSYEQYF; CDR3 DNA: TGTGCCAGCAGCTTAGATAGCGGGAACTCCTACGAGCAGTACTTC
D gene: NA; V gene: TRBV7-3; clone size: NA; J gene: TRBJ2-7; CDR3 protein: CASSLRVRYLNGSHDGYEQYF; CDR3 DNA: TGTGCCAGCAGCTTACGCGTCCGCTATTTGAACGGGAGCCATGACGGGTACGAGCAGTACTTC
D gene: TRBD1; V gene: TRBV27; clone size: NA; J gene: TRBJ2-3; CDR3 protein: CASSLTGDATWDTQYF; CDR3 DNA: TGTGCCAGCAGTTTAACAGGGGACGCGACCTGGGATACGCAGTATTTT
D gene: NA; V gene: TRBV7-9; clone size: NA; J gene: TRBJ2-7; CDR3 protein: CASSLLLGGEQYF; CDR3 DNA: TGTGCCAGCAGCTTACTACTCGGAGGGGAGCAGTACTTC